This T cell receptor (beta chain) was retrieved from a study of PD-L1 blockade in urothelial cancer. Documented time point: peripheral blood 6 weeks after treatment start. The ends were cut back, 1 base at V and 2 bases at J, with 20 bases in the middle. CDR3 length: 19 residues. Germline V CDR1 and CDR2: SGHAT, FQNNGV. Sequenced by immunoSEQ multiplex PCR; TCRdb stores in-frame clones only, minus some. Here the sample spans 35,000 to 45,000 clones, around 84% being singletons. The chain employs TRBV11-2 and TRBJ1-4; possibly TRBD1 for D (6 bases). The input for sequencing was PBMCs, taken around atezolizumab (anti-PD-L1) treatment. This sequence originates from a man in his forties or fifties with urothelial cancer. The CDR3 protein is CASSLGRRGGERTNEKLFF. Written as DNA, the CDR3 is TGTGCCAGCAGCTTAGGCCGGCGGGGGGGCGAGAGGACTAATGAAAAACTGTTTTTT.